Detailed here is one T cell receptor beta chain. Germline CDR1 reads SGHAT; CDR2 reads FQNNGV. Trimming shortened V by 3 bases and J by 5 bases, and 8 bases separated the two germline ends. The CDR3 is 12 residues long. The entry originates in a study of T-cell reconstitution after alpha-beta-depleted transplantation in children. Molecular barcoding with unique molecular identifiers was used for the TCRbeta library. TCRdb re-analysed the PCR reads in MiXCR, keeping a single row per CDR3 protein. The sample yields roughly 500,000 distinct CDR3 sequences, around 20% seen once. The clonotype originates from a human donor who donated a stem cell graft to a child with acute lymphoblastic leukemia. The sample in question was PBMCs from the stem cell graft donor, obtained from the stem cell graft. This rearrangement joins TRBV11-2 to TRBJ2-7; D remains unclear. CDR3 sequence: CASSFIPHEQYF. CDR3 nucleotides: TGTGCCAGCAGCTTCATCCCCCACGAGCAGTACTTC.